What follows describes a single TCR beta chain. Its recognized antigen is unknown. Base-call qualities are not available, and no considerably larger clone is one nucleotide away. V lost 4 bases and J lost 7 bases, and the count of bases not matched to a germline gene is 10. The CDR3 contains 14 residues, cysteine and phenylalanine counted. Just the 42-base CDR3 DNA is kept, in frame starting at base 1. From the germline V gene (reference sequence), CDR1 is LNHDA and CDR2 is SQIVND. Repertoires were sampled repeatedly over the course of chemoradiotherapy, so clonal expansion could be followed in the tumor microenvironment. The data belong to a study of chemoradiotherapy in HPV16-positive cancers (dated by TCRdb to between 2020 and 2023). Looking at the study overall: Candidate HPV-specific T-cell clones and common TCR motifs were defined through functional T-cell assays on cells from two HPV16-positive patients. The study asked whether T-cell immunity to the HPV oncoproteins E6 and E7 changes during chemoradiotherapy and whether this immunity affects survival. The candidate HPV-specific TCRs and motifs were subsequently tracked in TCR repertoires obtained from some 90 patients with HPV-related cancers.

The paper as a whole reports these results and caveats: In HPV16-positive patients, expansion of HPV-responsive T cells during chemoradiotherapy was found to be associated with improved recurrence-free survival. The functional definition of HPV-specific T cells came from only a couple of HPV16-positive patients, and the survival association was reported for HPV16-positive patients. Expansion of candidate HPV-specific clones and E7-related TCR motifs was observed in the tumor microenvironment during treatment, whereas no such expansion was observed for non-HPV-specific T cells.

To prepare the library, the immunoSEQ multiplex PCR assay was applied. As stored in TCRdb, this immuneACCESS dataset retains in-frame rearrangements with V and J assigned. A fraction of the clones does not appear; measured against another copy, unresolved V genes explain less than half of the discrepancy, and the remainder lacks a known reason. This sample lists just under 40,000 clones; more than 75% were detected once. The leading ten clones occupy about 4.9% of the sample. The receptor chain draws on TRBV19 and TRBJ2-7; TRBD1 fits 7 bases in the junction. The clonotype comes from a human donor with HPV-associated anogenital cancer. The sample was blood, taken from a patient who underwent chemoradiotherapy. Read as DNA, the sequence is TGTGCCAGTAGTAGCCCGGGACAGACTTTAGAGCAGTACTTC. It encodes CASSSPGQTLEQYF. The full variable domain, with segments outside the CDR3 supplied by the reference TRBV19 and TRBJ2-7 proteins, appears as DGGITQSPKYLFRKEGQNVTLSCEQNLNHDAMYWYRQDPGQGLRLIYYSQIVNDFQKGDIAEGYSVSREKKESFPLTVTSAQKNPTAFYLCASSSPGQTLEQYFGPGTRLTVT.